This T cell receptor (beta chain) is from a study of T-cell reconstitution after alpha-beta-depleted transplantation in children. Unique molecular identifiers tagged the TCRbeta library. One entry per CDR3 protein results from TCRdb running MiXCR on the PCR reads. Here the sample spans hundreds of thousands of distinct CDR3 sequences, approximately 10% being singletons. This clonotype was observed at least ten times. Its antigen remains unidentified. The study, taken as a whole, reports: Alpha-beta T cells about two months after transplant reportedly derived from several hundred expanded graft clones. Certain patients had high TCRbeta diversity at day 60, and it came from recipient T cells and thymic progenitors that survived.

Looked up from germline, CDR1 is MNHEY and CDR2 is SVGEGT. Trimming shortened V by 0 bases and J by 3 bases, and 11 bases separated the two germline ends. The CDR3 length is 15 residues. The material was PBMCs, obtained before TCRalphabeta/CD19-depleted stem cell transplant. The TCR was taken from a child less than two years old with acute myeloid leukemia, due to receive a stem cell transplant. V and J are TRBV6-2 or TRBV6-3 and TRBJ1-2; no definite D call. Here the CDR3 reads CASSYSSRSYYGYTF. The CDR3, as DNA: TGTGCCAGCAGTTACTCGAGCAGGAGCTACTATGGCTACACCTTC.